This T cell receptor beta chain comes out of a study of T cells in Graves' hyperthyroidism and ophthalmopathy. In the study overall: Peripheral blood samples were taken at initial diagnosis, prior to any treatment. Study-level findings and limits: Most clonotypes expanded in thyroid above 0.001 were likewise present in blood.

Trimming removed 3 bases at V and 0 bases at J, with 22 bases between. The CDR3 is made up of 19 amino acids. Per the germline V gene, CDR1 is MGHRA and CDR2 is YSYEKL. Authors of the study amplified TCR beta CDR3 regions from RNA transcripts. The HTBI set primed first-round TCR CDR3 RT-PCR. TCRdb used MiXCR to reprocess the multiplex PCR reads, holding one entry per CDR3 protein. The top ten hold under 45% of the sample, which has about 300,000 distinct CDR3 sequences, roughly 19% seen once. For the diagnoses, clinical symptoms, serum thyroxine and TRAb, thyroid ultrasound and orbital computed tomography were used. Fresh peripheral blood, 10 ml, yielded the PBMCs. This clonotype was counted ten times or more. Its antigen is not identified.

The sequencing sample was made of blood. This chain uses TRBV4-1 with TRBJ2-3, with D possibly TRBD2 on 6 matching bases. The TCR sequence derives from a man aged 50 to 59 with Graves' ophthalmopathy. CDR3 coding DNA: TGCGCCAGCAGCCATCTGGGCCCACAGGAGGGATATAGCACAGATACGCAGTATTTT. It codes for CASSHLGPQEGYSTDTQYF.